The 2 T cell receptor beta chains in this list originate from one sample, sequenced in a study of shared clonotypes between healthy human individuals. Clones were read by immunoSEQ multiplex PCR, and TCRdb kept only the in-frame ones, dropping some. The sample has 150,000 to 200,000 clones, 80% to 95% seen once; the top ten hold about 0.07%. The sample consisted of naive CD4+ T cells sorted from blood. Subset noted: CD45RA+ positively selected. These receptors were taken from a woman aged 25 to 45 in good health.

The chain joins TRBV28 to TRBJ2-7; 10 bases map to TRBD2. V shed 3 bases and J 2 bases; nucleotides not matched to a gene: 4. Germline-derived CDR1 and CDR2 are MDHEN and SYDVKM. There are 15 residues in the CDR3. The CDR3 DNA reads TGTGCCAGCAGTTTTACCCTAGCGGGGGCCTACGAGCAGTACTTC. Protein: CASSFTLAGAYEQYF.

This rearrangement joins TRBV5-1 to TRBJ2-7; tentative D call: TRBD2 (6 bases). V was cut by 4 bases and J by 3 bases, with 17 bases left in between. Germline-derived CDR1 and CDR2 are SGHRS and YFSETQ. This CDR3 comprises 15 residues. The CDR3 DNA is TGCGCCAGCAGCCCCACCGCGACGACTAGCTACGAGCAGTACTTC. Its translation: CASSPTATTSYEQYF.